The 32 T cell receptor beta chains listed next were all sequenced from one sample in a study of OX40 agonist ivuxolimab in advanced cancers. Assay used: immunoSEQ multiplex PCR; TCRdb lists only in-frame clones, some missing. This sample yields some 91,000 clones, of which 87% are seen a single time; around 4% belongs to the top ten. This specimen was CD4+ or CD8+ T cells sorted from blood, taken in a trial of the OX40 agonist ivuxolimab. All receptors come from an adult with an advanced solid tumor such as melanoma, head and neck, liver or kidney cancer.

The chain's CDR3 is CASSIQGDYGYTF. As DNA, the CDR3 is TGTGCCAGCAGCATACAGGGGGACTATGGCTACACCTTC. The chain couples TRBV5-5 to TRBJ1-2; 8 nucleotides line up with TRBD1. The V gene's germline CDR1 is SGHKS and CDR2 YYEKEE (reference sequence). The ends lost 4 bases at V and 3 bases at J; junction bases unmatched: 2. The CDR3 is 13 residues long.

This clone was seen just once. The V gene is TRBV7-8, the J gene TRBJ1-4; D possibly corresponds to TRBD1 (6 bases). The CDR3 has 14 residues. Between the trimmed V and J ends, which lost 3 bases and 8 bases, there was a span of 13 bases. Per germline, CDR1 SGHVS and CDR2 FQNEAQ. CDR3 loop: CASSLGGGREKLFF. The CDR3 nucleotides are TGTGCCAGCAGCTTGGGGGGCGGAAGGGAAAAACTGTTTTTT.

The chain is built from TRBV6-5 and TRBJ1-1, with 7 nucleotides matching TRBD1. J was trimmed by 1 base and V by 2 bases; bases with no gene match: 7. The CDR3 is 16 amino acids. Germline V gene sequence: CDR1 MNHEY, CDR2 SVGAGI. Here the CDR3 reads CASSYGGAGGNTEAFF. CDR3 in DNA: TGTGCCAGCAGTTACGGAGGGGCAGGGGGGAACACTGAAGCTTTCTTT.

The DNA of the CDR3 is TGTGCCAGCTCCAAGATAGATGACTACCTCGACGAGCAGTACGTC. Protein sequence: CASSKIDDYLDEQYV. The chain uses TRBV6-1 and TRBJ2-7; a possible D gene is TRBD2 (5 bases). This CDR3 is 15 amino acids long. In germline, CDR1 is MNHNS, CDR2 SASEGT. V was trimmed by 8 bases and J by 5 bases, leaving 22 bases between them.

The chain has TRBV10-1 and TRBJ2-1; 8 positions match TRBD1. This CDR3 has 14 residues. Germline V gives CDR1 WNHNN, CDR2 SYGVQD (reference sequence). V shed 0 bases and J 9 bases; nucleotides not matched to a gene: 4. CDR3 sequence: CASSESTGAGEQFF. The CDR3 nucleotides read TGCGCCAGCAGTGAGTCGACAGGGGCGGGTGAGCAGTTCTTC.

The J gene is TRBJ2-3, the V gene TRBV11-3, with TRBD2 identical over 8 bases. The germline CDR1 and CDR2 sequences are SGHNT and YENEEA. The CDR3 sequence is 14 residues long. V lost 7 bases and J lost 3; bases outside the gene matches: 6. The CDR3 sequence: CASTASGRTDTQYF. CDR3 coding DNA: TGTGCCAGCACCGCCAGCGGGAGAACAGATACGCAGTATTTT. The full variable domain, with the rest looked up from reference TRBV11-3 and TRBJ2-3, is EAGVVQSPRYKIIEKKQPVAFWCNPISGHNTLYWYLQNLGQGPELLIRYENEEAVDDSQLPKDRFSAERLKGVDSTLKIQPAELGDSAVYLCASTASGRTDTQYFGPGTRLTVL.

The chain joins TRBV27 to TRBJ1-1; a weak D match, TRBD1 (5 bases). There are 14 residues in the CDR3. Trimming took 4 bases from V and 1 from J, leaving 10 bases between them. The V gene's germline CDR1 is MNHEY and CDR2 SMNVEV (reference sequence). Here the CDR3 DNA reads TGTGCCAGCAGTTGGAGGGGTTGGAACACTGAAGCTTTCTTT. Amino acids: CASSWRGWNTEAFF.

The chain uses TRBV28 and TRBJ1-5; unclear D gene. The CDR3 is made up of 14 amino acids. V gave up 6 bases and J gave up 2 bases, with 11 bases separating them. The germline V gene encodes CDR1 MDHEN and CDR2 SYDVKM. This CDR3 reads CASSPLRRNQPQHF. CDR3 sequence (DNA): TGTGCCAGCAGCCCCCTACGCCGCAATCAGCCCCAGCATTTT.

CDR3 nucleotide sequence: TGCAGCGTTGTTTATCAGGGGCCAAATGAAAAACTGTTTTTT. Residues: CSVVYQGPNEKLFF. J is TRBJ1-4 and V is TRBV29-1, with D possibly TRBD1 on 6 matching bases. Looked up from germline, CDR1 is SQVTM and CDR2 is ANQGSEA. CDR3 length: 14 residues. V was shortened by 4 bases and J by 5 bases, with 14 bases between the two germline ends.

This sequence joins TRBV10-1 and TRBJ1-4; 8 bases agree with TRBD1. This CDR3 contains 15 residues. CDR1 and CDR2 (germline): WNHNN, SYGVQD (reference sequence). V lost 2 bases and J lost 5; bases outside the gene matches: 4. CDR3 DNA sequence: TGCGCCAGCAGTGAGGACCGGGACAGGAATGAAAAACTGTTTTTT. The encoded protein is CASSEDRDRNEKLFF.

J is TRBJ1-5 and V is TRBV19; tentatively, D is TRBD1 (6 bases). From germline, CDR1 is LNHDA and CDR2 SQIVND (reference sequence). V was trimmed by 2 bases and J by 5 bases, leaving 16 bases between them. The CDR3 spans 16 residues. The CDR3 loop reads CASSIRFDRRDQPQHF. CDR3 nucleotide sequence: TGTGCCAGTAGTATAAGGTTCGACAGGAGAGATCAGCCCCAGCATTTT.

The chain uses TRBV15 and TRBJ2-7; 7 positions agree with TRBD2. CDR3 size: 17 residues. Trimming removed 0 bases from V and 2 bases from J; junction bases left unmatched: 10. The germline V gene has CDR1 LNHNV and CDR2 YYDKDF (reference sequence). Written as DNA, the CDR3 is TGTGCCACCAGCAGAGATCCCCGCCAAGCGGGGACCTACGAGCAGTACGTC. It codes for CATSRDPRQAGTYEQYV.

The chain employs TRBV6-1 and TRBJ2-1; TRBD1 matches at 9 bases. Germline V gene lookup returns CDR1 MNHNS and CDR2 SASEGT. The CDR3 extends over 14 amino acids. After removal of 5 bases from V and 6 bases from J, the junction contained 5 bases not matched to a gene. CDR3 amino acids: CASSQGQGANEQFF. DNA for the CDR3: TGTGCCAGCAGTCAGGGACAGGGTGCCAATGAGCAGTTCTTC.

V gene TRBV27 combines with J gene TRBJ2-1; D perhaps matches TRBD2 (6 bases). This CDR3 region has 13 residues. Trimming pared 2 bases from V and 4 bases from J, leaving 6 bases between. Germline V gene lookup returns CDR1 MNHEY and CDR2 SMNVEV (reference sequence). DNA of the CDR3: TGTGCCAGCAGTTTACGGGGGTACAATGAGCAGTTCTTC. As protein: CASSLRGYNEQFF.

The chain employs TRBV29-1 and TRBJ2-7; D unresolved. Trimming shortened V by 1 base and J by 4 bases, and 8 bases separated the two germline ends. The CDR3 loop spans 12 amino acids. The germline V gene encodes CDR1 SQVTM and CDR2 ANQGSEA. CDR3 nucleotide sequence: TGCAGCGTTGAAGTCTCGGGTTACGAGCAGTACTTC. Its protein product is CSVEVSGYEQYF.

The chain combines TRBV15 with TRBJ2-7, with TRBD2 matching 13 bases. The germline CDR1 and CDR2 sequences are LNHNV and YYDKDF (reference sequence). The CDR3 covers 17 residues. The V gene end was trimmed by 2 bases and the J gene end by 4 bases; junction bases not matched to a gene: 8. CDR3 nucleotide sequence: TGTGCCACCAGCAGAACGAGGACTAGCGGGGGACTATACGAGCAGTACGTC. This encodes CATSRTRTSGGLYEQYV.

This clone occurred once. The rearrangement joins TRBV5-1 to TRBJ2-5, with 10 bases aligning to TRBD2. The V gene end was trimmed by 0 bases and the J gene end by 4 bases; junction bases not matched to a gene: 6. CDR1 is SGHRS and CDR2 is YFSETQ in the germline V gene. This CDR3 has 16 amino acids. CDR3 sequence (DNA): TGCGCCAGCAGCTTGGATATAGCGGGAGGAGGAGAGACCCAGTACTTC. Translation: CASSLDIAGGGETQYF.

The V call is TRBV5-5, the J call TRBJ1-4; 8 bases agree with TRBD1. V trimming: 1 base; J trimming: 8 bases; junction bases outside the gene matches: 1. The CDR3 loop spans 13 amino acids. Germline assignment: CDR1 SGHKS and CDR2 YYEKEE (reference sequence). The CDR3 region has the DNA TGTGCCAGCAGCTTGACAGGGGGAGAAAAACTGTTTTTT. Protein product: CASSLTGGEKLFF.

The CDR3 is CASSIGEGRGYGYTF. DNA of the CDR3: TGTGCCAGTAGTATAGGGGAGGGGCGCGGATATGGCTACACCTTC. The chain combines TRBV19 with TRBJ1-2; D perhaps matches TRBD1 (5 bases). The CDR3 spans 15 residues. Germline assignment: CDR1 LNHDA and CDR2 SQIVND (reference sequence). The ends were cut back, 1 base at V and 5 bases at J, with 14 bases in the middle. The full variable domain, in which reference TRBV19 and TRBJ1-2 provide the parts outside the CDR3, is DGGITQSPKYLFRKEGQNVTLSCEQNLNHDAMYWYRQDPGQGLRLIYYSQIVNDFQKGDIAEGYSVSREKKESFPLTVTSAQKNPTAFYLCASSIGEGRGYGYTFGSGTRLTVV.

The chain links TRBV6-6 to TRBJ1-4; the D is unclear. With 2 bases removed from V and 0 bases from J, the gap between germline ends came to 10 bases. This CDR3 is 16 amino acids long. Germline V gene sequence: CDR1 MNHNY, CDR2 SVGAGI (reference sequence). The CDR3 loop reads CASSYGGRTTNEKLFF. The CDR3 DNA sequence: TGTGCCAGCAGTTACGGCGGAAGAACAACTAATGAAAAACTGTTTTTT.

The J gene is TRBJ2-1, the V gene TRBV19, with 11 bases aligning to TRBD2. Germline CDR1 reads LNHDA; CDR2 reads SQIVND (reference sequence). Germline trimming cut 2 bases from V and 7 bases from J; bases unmatched to any gene: 4. The CDR3 runs to 15 residues. CDR3 sequence (DNA): TGTGCCAGTAGTATAACTAGCGGGAGTTTTAATGAGCAGTTCTTC. This gives the protein CASSITSGSFNEQFF.

V gene TRBV5-1 combines with J gene TRBJ2-3, with D perhaps TRBD1 (5 bases). Germline CDR1 and CDR2: SGHRS and YFSETQ. The CDR3 loop spans 14 amino acids. V lost 0 bases and J lost 4, with 9 bases in between. The CDR3 DNA sequence: TGCGCCAGCAGCTTGGCCAGGGTGCCAGATACGCAGTATTTT. Translation: CASSLARVPDTQYF.

The genes are TRBV5-1 and TRBJ2-1, with D possibly being TRBD1 (6 bases). V lost 0 bases and J lost 4, with 8 bases in between. Germline V gene data show CDR1 as SGHRS and CDR2 as YFSETQ. The CDR3 totals 14 residues. CDR3 sequence (DNA): TGCGCCAGCAGCTTGGGAGGGGGTTACAATGAGCAGTTCTTC. Its protein is CASSLGGGYNEQFF.

The rearrangement links TRBV6-6 to TRBJ2-1; tentative D call: TRBD2 (5 bases). There are 13 residues in the CDR3. Between the trimmed V and J ends, which lost 4 bases and 6 bases, there was a span of 10 bases. In germline, CDR1 is MNHNY, CDR2 SVGAGI (reference sequence). The DNA for the CDR3 is TGTGCCAGCAGTTCCCTTCGGGGCAATGAGCAGTTCTTC. Translating gives CASSSLRGNEQFF.

This chain connects TRBV10-1 to TRBJ2-7; no clear D gene. CDR1 and CDR2 (germline): WNHNN, SYGVQD (reference sequence). The CDR3 length is 14 residues. V was shortened by 0 bases and J by 7 bases, with 13 bases between the two germline ends. The CDR3 region is CASSESTAGREQYF. The CDR3 DNA reads as TGCGCCAGCAGTGAGTCAACGGCAGGTCGTGAGCAGTACTTC.

This clone was seen just once. This sequence joins TRBV5-4 and TRBJ1-1; 7 bases are shared with TRBD1. The CDR3 totals 15 residues. V shed 3 bases and J 1 base; nucleotides not matched to a gene: 6. CDR1 and CDR2 from the germline V gene are SGHNT and YYREEE (reference sequence). The CDR3 here is CASSWIDRENTEAFF. DNA for the CDR3: TGTGCCAGCAGCTGGATCGACAGGGAGAACACTGAAGCTTTCTTT.

The chain uses TRBV28 and TRBJ2-3; 16 nucleotides match TRBD2. Losses at the gene ends were 6 bases for V and 2 bases for J; bases not matched to a gene: 14. Germline assignment: CDR1 MDHEN and CDR2 SYDVKM. This CDR3 has 20 residues. CDR3 in DNA: TGTGCCAGCAGGGAGGGACTAGCGGGAGGGCCATGGAGATCCACAGATACGCAGTATTTT. Residues: CASREGLAGGPWRSTDTQYF.

J is TRBJ2-2 and V is TRBV27; D call uncertain. V was clipped by 3 bases and J by 7 bases, with 9 bases between them. The CDR3 is 13 amino acids. Looked up from germline, CDR1 is MNHEY and CDR2 is SMNVEV (reference sequence). The CDR3 spells CASSFPTRGELFF. CDR3 nucleotides: TGTGCCAGCAGTTTTCCGACACGCGGGGAGCTGTTTTTT.

The rearrangement joins TRBV28 to TRBJ1-1; D remains unclear. Deletions cut 1 base from V and 1 base from J, with 10 bases between. The CDR3 runs 15 residues. CDR1 and CDR2 (germline): MDHEN, SYDVKM. This CDR3 is CASSLSSVKNTEAFF. The CDR3 DNA follows: TGTGCCAGCAGTTTATCATCGGTTAAGAACACTGAAGCTTTCTTT.

This chain joins TRBV6-1 and TRBJ2-1; D unclear. Trimming shortened V by 4 bases and J by 1 base, and 14 bases separated the two germline ends. The CDR3 has 16 amino acids. Germline V lookup: CDR1 MNHNS, CDR2 SASEGT. CDR3 coding DNA: TGTGCCAGCAGTGGTACCTGGGCCCTATCCTACAATGAGCAGTTCTTC. As protein: CASSGTWALSYNEQFF.

The chain employs TRBV7-2 and TRBJ2-5; D may be TRBD1 (6 bases). This CDR3 is built from 15 residues. Trimming removed 2 bases at V and 2 bases at J, with 12 bases between. Germline V gene lookup returns CDR1 SGHTA and CDR2 FQGNSA. This CDR3 is CASSLTGTPQETQYF. For the CDR3, the DNA is TGTGCCAGCAGCTTAACTGGGACACCTCAAGAGACCCAGTACTTC.

V is TRBV27 and J is TRBJ1-3, with TRBD1 identical over 7 bases. Germline loops: CDR1 MNHEY, CDR2 SMNVEV (reference sequence). CDR3 length: 16 amino acids. Trimming took 6 bases from V and 0 from J; bases not matched to a gene: 8. The CDR3 DNA reads as TGTGCCAGCAGAACCGGGACAGAGAGCTCTGGAAACACCATATATTTT. Protein product: CASRTGTESSGNTIYF.